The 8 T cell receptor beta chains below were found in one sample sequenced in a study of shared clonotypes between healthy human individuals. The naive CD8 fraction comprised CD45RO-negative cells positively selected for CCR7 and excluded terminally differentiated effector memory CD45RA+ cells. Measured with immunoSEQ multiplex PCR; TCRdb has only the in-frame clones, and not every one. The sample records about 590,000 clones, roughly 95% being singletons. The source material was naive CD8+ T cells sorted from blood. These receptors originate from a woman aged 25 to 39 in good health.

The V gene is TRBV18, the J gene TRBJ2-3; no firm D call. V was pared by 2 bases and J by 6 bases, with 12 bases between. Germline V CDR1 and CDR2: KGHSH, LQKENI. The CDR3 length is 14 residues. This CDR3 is CASSPSPTGDTQYF. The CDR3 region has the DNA TGTGCCAGCTCACCAAGCCCGACCGGGGATACGCAGTATTTT.

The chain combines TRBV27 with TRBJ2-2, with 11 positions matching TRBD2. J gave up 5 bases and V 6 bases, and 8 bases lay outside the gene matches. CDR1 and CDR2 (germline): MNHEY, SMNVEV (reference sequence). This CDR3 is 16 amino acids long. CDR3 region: CASRVIAGGRTGELFF. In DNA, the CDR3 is TGTGCCAGCAGAGTAATAGCGGGAGGGCGGACCGGGGAGCTGTTTTTT.

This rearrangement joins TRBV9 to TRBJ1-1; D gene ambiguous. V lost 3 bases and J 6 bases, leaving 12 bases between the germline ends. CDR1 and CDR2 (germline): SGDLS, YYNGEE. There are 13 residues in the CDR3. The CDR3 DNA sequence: TGTGCCAGCAGCGGACTTGGGTACCCTGAAGCTTTCTTT. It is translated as CASSGLGYPEAFF.

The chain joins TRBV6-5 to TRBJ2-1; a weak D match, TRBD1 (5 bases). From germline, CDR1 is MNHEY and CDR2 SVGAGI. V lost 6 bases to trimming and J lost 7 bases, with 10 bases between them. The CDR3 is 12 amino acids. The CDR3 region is CASSQDMNEQFF. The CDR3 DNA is TGTGCCAGCAGCCAGGACATGAATGAGCAGTTCTTC.

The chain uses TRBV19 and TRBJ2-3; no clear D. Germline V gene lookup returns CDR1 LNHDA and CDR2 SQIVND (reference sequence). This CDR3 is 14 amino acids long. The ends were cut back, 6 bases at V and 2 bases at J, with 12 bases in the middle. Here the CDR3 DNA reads TGTGCCAGTAGCATGGGCCTATACACAGATACGCAGTATTTT. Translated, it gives CASSMGLYTDTQYF.

CDR3 in amino acids: CASSVIGAREGNEQFF. CDR3 DNA sequence: TGTGCCAGCAGCGTAATCGGGGCCCGGGAGGGCAATGAGCAGTTCTTC. The chain is built from TRBV9 and TRBJ2-1; TRBD2 aligns across 8 bases. The CDR3 contains 16 residues. After removal of 1 base from V and 6 bases from J, the junction contained 9 bases not matched to a gene. Per the germline V gene, CDR1 is SGDLS and CDR2 is YYNGEE.

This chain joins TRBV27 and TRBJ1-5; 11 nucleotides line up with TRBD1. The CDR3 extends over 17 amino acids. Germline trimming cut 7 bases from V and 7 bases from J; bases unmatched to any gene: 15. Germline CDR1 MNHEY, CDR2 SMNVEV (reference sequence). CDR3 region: CASNTQDRGRSWQPQHF. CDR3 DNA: TGTGCCAGCAACACCCAGGACAGGGGGCGGTCGTGGCAGCCCCAGCATTTT.

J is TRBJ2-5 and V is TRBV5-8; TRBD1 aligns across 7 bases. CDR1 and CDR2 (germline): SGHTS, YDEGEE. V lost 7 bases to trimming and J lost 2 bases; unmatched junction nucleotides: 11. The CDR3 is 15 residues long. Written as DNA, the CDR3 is TGTGCCAGCTCAAAGCCAGCGACAGGGCAAGAGACCCAGTACTTC. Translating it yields CASSKPATGQETQYF.